The rows below give T cell receptor beta chains drawn from one sample of a study of graft-versus-host responses after intestinal transplantation. The method was immunoSEQ multiplex PCR; TCRdb's version includes in-frame clones alone and lacks a portion of them. The sample contains 2,500 to 3,500 clones, around four fifths of which appear only once. The sample consisted of ileum tissue, taken roughly 5 and 7 days after intestinal transplantation. Every receptor here comes from a human patient who received an intestinal transplant, so some T cells may come from the graft donor. CDR3s include the opening cysteine and the closing phenylalanine or tryptophan. A D gene is named only where the DNA matches it firmly. Not all rows give a size; the values are once, few, many and, for expanded clones, a class.

CDR3aa: CASRRTGVHQPQHF
CDR3nt: TGTGCCAGCAGAAGGACAGGGGTCCATCAGCCCCAGCATTTT
j_gene: TRBJ1-5
v_gene: TRBV6-5
abundance: .
d_gene: TRBD1

CDR3aa: CASSLGDTEAFF
CDR3nt: TGCGCCAGCAGCTTGGGGGACACTGAAGCTTTCTTT
j_gene: TRBJ1-1
v_gene: TRBV5-1
abundance: .
d_gene: .

CDR3aa: CASSQEEGRYNSPLHF
CDR3nt: TGCGCCAGCAGCCAAGAAGAGGGCCGATATAATTCACCCCTCCACTTT
j_gene: TRBJ1-6
v_gene: TRBV4-3
abundance: once
d_gene: .

CDR3aa: CATSPLPGPQRGGYTF
CDR3nt: TGTGCCACCAGTCCTTTACCGGGACCGCAAAGGGGGGGCTACACCTTC
j_gene: TRBJ1-2
v_gene: TRBV15
abundance: .
d_gene: .

CDR3aa: CSVEGPGELFF
CDR3nt: TGCAGCGTTGAGGGGCCCGGGGAGCTGTTTTTT
j_gene: TRBJ2-2
v_gene: TRBV29-1
abundance: .
d_gene: .

CDR3aa: CASSEYQGDQPQHF
CDR3nt: TGTGCCAGCAGTGAATATCAGGGGGATCAGCCCCAGCATTTT
j_gene: TRBJ1-5
v_gene: TRBV25-1
abundance: few
d_gene: TRBD1

CDR3aa: CASSKGQGTGSVFGYTF
CDR3nt: TGTGCCAGCAGCAAAGGGCAAGGGACAGGGTCGGTCTTTGGCTACACCTTC
j_gene: TRBJ1-2
v_gene: TRBV21-1
abundance: .
d_gene: .

CDR3aa: CASSLAQGAYNEQFF
CDR3nt: TGCGCCAGCAGCTTGGCGCAGGGGGCCTACAATGAGCAGTTCTTC
j_gene: TRBJ2-1
v_gene: TRBV5-1
abundance: .
d_gene: TRBD1

CDR3aa: CASSHTRQSGYQETQYF
CDR3nt: TGTGCCAGCAGCCATACTCGACAGTCCGGGTACCAAGAGACCCAGTACTTC
j_gene: TRBJ2-5
v_gene: TRBV7-9
abundance: .
d_gene: .

CDR3aa: CASSITRLSSYEQYF
CDR3nt: TGCGCCAGCAGCATTACCCGGTTGTCATCCTACGAGCAGTACTTC
j_gene: TRBJ2-7
v_gene: TRBV5-1
abundance: .
d_gene: .

CDR3aa: CASRLGTSGSYEQYF
CDR3nt: TGTGCAAGTCGCTTAGGGACTAGCGGGAGCTACGAGCAGTACTTC
j_gene: TRBJ2-7
v_gene: TRBV12-2
abundance: .
d_gene: .

CDR3aa: CASSLPVNYGYTF
CDR3nt: TGTGCCAGCAGTTTACCAGTCAACTATGGCTACACCTTC
j_gene: TRBJ1-2
v_gene: TRBV28
abundance: few
d_gene: .

CDR3aa: CASSDRGTEAFF
CDR3nt: TGTGCCAGCAGTGACAGGGGCACTGAAGCTTTCTTT
j_gene: TRBJ1-1
v_gene: TRBV25-1
abundance: few
d_gene: .

CDR3aa: CASSKNRGRVWSSEAFF
CDR3nt: TGTGCCAGTAGTAAGAACAGGGGGCGCGTTTGGTCGTCTGAAGCTTTCTTT
j_gene: TRBJ1-1
v_gene: TRBV19
abundance: .
d_gene: TRBD1

CDR3aa: CAWSVGGEKLFF
CDR3nt: TGTGCCTGGAGTGTAGGAGGGGAAAAACTGTTTTTT
j_gene: TRBJ1-4
v_gene: TRBV30
abundance: .
d_gene: .

CDR3aa: CASSLVPGPGQETQYF
CDR3nt: TGTGCCAGCAGCTTAGTCCCGGGACCGGGTCAAGAGACCCAGTACTTC
j_gene: TRBJ2-5
v_gene: TRBV7-9
abundance: .
d_gene: .

CDR3aa: CASSLGGYEQYF
CDR3nt: TGCGCCAGCAGCTTAGGGGGCTACGAGCAGTACTTC
j_gene: TRBJ2-7
v_gene: TRBV5-1
abundance: .
d_gene: .

CDR3aa: CASSLVYPDYGYTF
CDR3nt: TGTGCCAGCAGCTTGGTTTACCCGGACTATGGCTACACCTTC
j_gene: TRBJ1-2
v_gene: TRBV11-2
abundance: .
d_gene: .

CDR3aa: CASSRTSGGWSVYEQYF
CDR3nt: TGTGCCAGCAGCCGGACTAGCGGGGGATGGAGCGTCTACGAGCAGTACTTC
j_gene: TRBJ2-7
v_gene: TRBV5-4
abundance: .
d_gene: TRBD2

CDR3aa: CASSFIAGVSQETQYF
CDR3nt: TGCGCCAGCAGCTTCATAGCGGGAGTGTCCCAAGAGACCCAGTACTTC
j_gene: TRBJ2-5
v_gene: TRBV5-1
abundance: .
d_gene: TRBD2

CDR3aa: CASSSLAGGPDTQYF
CDR3nt: TGTGCCAGCAGCTCTTTAGCGGGGGGCCCAGATACGCAGTATTTT
j_gene: TRBJ2-3
v_gene: TRBV11-2
abundance: .
d_gene: TRBD2

CDR3aa: CASRRWASGLYEQYF
CDR3nt: TGTGCCAGCAGGCGATGGGCTAGCGGGTTATACGAGCAGTACTTC
j_gene: TRBJ2-7
v_gene: TRBV7-2
abundance: .
d_gene: TRBD2

CDR3aa: CASSRRLAGGTSTDTQYF
CDR3nt: TGTGCCAGCTCGCGACGACTAGCGGGGGGGACTAGCACAGATACGCAGTACTTT
j_gene: TRBJ2-3
v_gene: TRBV18
abundance: .
d_gene: TRBD2

CDR3aa: CASSPWDSSPLHF
CDR3nt: TGCGCCAGCAGCCCATGGGACAGTTCACCCCTCCACTTT
j_gene: TRBJ1-6
v_gene: TRBV5-1
abundance: .
d_gene: TRBD1

CDR3aa: CASGLAIRETQYF
CDR3nt: TGTGCCTCCGGACTAGCGATCAGGGAGACCCAGTACTTC
j_gene: TRBJ2-5
v_gene: TRBV30
abundance: .
d_gene: TRBD2

CDR3aa: CASSTIAGEKDTQYF
CDR3nt: TGTGCCAGCAGTACTATAGCGGGAGAGAAAGATACGCAGTATTTT
j_gene: TRBJ2-3
v_gene: TRBV6-5
abundance: .
d_gene: TRBD2

CDR3aa: CARCEQYF
CDR3nt: TGTGCCAGATGCGAGCAGTACTTC
j_gene: TRBJ2-7
v_gene: TRBV27
abundance: .
d_gene: .

CDR3aa: CAWKRGGPATEAFF
CDR3nt: TGTGCCTGGAAAAGAGGTGGACCAGCCACTGAAGCTTTCTTT
j_gene: TRBJ1-1
v_gene: TRBV30
abundance: .
d_gene: .

CDR3aa: CASRALAGSYEQYF
CDR3nt: TGTGCCAGCAGAGCCCTAGCGGGCTCCTACGAGCAGTACTTC
j_gene: TRBJ2-7
v_gene: TRBV11-2
abundance: .
d_gene: TRBD2

CDR3aa: CASGLGQYNSPLHF
CDR3nt: TGTGCTAGTGGTTTGGGACAATATAATTCACCCCTCCACTTT
j_gene: TRBJ1-6
v_gene: TRBV12-5
abundance: .
d_gene: .

CDR3aa: CASSDRQGFYTF
CDR3nt: TGTGCCAGCAGTGACAGACAGGGGTTCTACACCTTC
j_gene: TRBJ1-2
v_gene: TRBV2
abundance: .
d_gene: TRBD1

CDR3aa: CASSLAATSNYGYTF
CDR3nt: TGTGCCAGCAGCTTGGCCGCGACATCAAACTATGGCTACACCTTC
j_gene: TRBJ1-2
v_gene: TRBV5-5
abundance: few
d_gene: .

CDR3aa: CASSQSGTRASYEQYF
CDR3nt: TGCGCCAGCAGTCAATCCGGGACTAGGGCCTCCTACGAGCAGTACTTC
j_gene: TRBJ2-7
v_gene: TRBV23-1
abundance: .
d_gene: TRBD2

CDR3aa: CAIIWGRGTDTQYF
CDR3nt: TGTGCCATCATTTGGGGGCGCGGAACAGATACGCAGTATTTT
j_gene: TRBJ2-3
v_gene: TRBV10-3
abundance: .
d_gene: .

CDR3aa: CASSDRGAKNIQYF
CDR3nt: TGTGCCAGCAGTGACAGGGGAGCCAAAAACATTCAGTACTTC
j_gene: TRBJ2-4
v_gene: TRBV25-1
abundance: once
d_gene: .

CDR3aa: CASTPTSEEGTEAFF
CDR3nt: TGTGCCAGCACCCCCACTTCGGAGGAGGGCACTGAAGCTTTCTTT
j_gene: TRBJ1-1
v_gene: TRBV7-9
abundance: .
d_gene: .

CDR3aa: CASSVQTVIGQSRANVLTF
CDR3nt: TGTGCCAGCAGCGTCCAGACTGTAATAGGACAAAGTCGGGCCAACGTCCTGACTTTC
j_gene: TRBJ2-6
v_gene: TRBV12-1
abundance: .
d_gene: .

CDR3aa: CAISEWSFSYNEQFF
CDR3nt: TGTGCCATCAGTGAGTGGAGCTTCTCCTACAATGAGCAGTTCTTC
j_gene: TRBJ2-1
v_gene: TRBV10-3
abundance: .
d_gene: .

CDR3aa: CASSPSQDTEAFF
CDR3nt: TGTGCCAGTAGCCCATCTCAGGACACTGAAGCTTTCTTT
j_gene: TRBJ1-1
v_gene: TRBV19
abundance: .
d_gene: .

CDR3aa: CASGAGLAGVGEQYF
CDR3nt: TGTGCCAGTGGGGCAGGACTAGCGGGAGTCGGCGAGCAGTACTTC
j_gene: TRBJ2-7
v_gene: TRBV19
abundance: few
d_gene: TRBD2

CDR3aa: CASSFLGTDTQYF
CDR3nt: TGTGCCAGTAGTTTTTTAGGCACAGATACGCAGTATTTT
j_gene: TRBJ2-3
v_gene: TRBV19
abundance: .
d_gene: .

CDR3aa: CAWSTAYGGGEQYF
CDR3nt: TGTGCCTGGAGTACAGCGTACGGGGGGGGCGAGCAGTACTTC
j_gene: TRBJ2-7
v_gene: TRBV30
abundance: .
d_gene: TRBD2

CDR3aa: CAWSVPGLAGGFTDTQYF
CDR3nt: TGTGCCTGGAGTGTACCGGGACTAGCGGGGGGGTTCACAGATACGCAGTATTTT
j_gene: TRBJ2-3
v_gene: TRBV30
abundance: .
d_gene: TRBD2

CDR3aa: CASSSLTVGDTEAFF
CDR3nt: TGTGCCAGCAGCTCCTTGACGGTGGGGGACACTGAAGCTTTCTTT
j_gene: TRBJ1-1
v_gene: TRBV13
abundance: few
d_gene: .

CDR3aa: CASSQYSGTSGNTIYF
CDR3nt: TGTGCCAGCAGCCAATACAGTGGGACCTCTGGAAACACCATATATTTT
j_gene: TRBJ1-3
v_gene: TRBV11-3
abundance: .
d_gene: .

CDR3aa: CASRLAGGQETQYF
CDR3nt: TGTGCAAGTCGCTTAGCGGGAGGGCAAGAGACCCAGTACTTC
j_gene: TRBJ2-5
v_gene: TRBV12-2
abundance: .
d_gene: .

CDR3aa: CASSLNGGNTQYF
CDR3nt: TGTGCCAGCAGCTTAAACGGGGGGAATACGCAGTATTTT
j_gene: TRBJ2-3
v_gene: TRBV11-3
abundance: .
d_gene: TRBD2

CDR3aa: CSVDEGNTIYF
CDR3nt: TGCAGCGTTGATGAAGGAAACACCATATATTTT
j_gene: TRBJ1-3
v_gene: TRBV29-1
abundance: few
d_gene: .

CDR3aa: CASSTTGYREKLFF
CDR3nt: TGTGCCAGTAGTACCACAGGGTACCGGGAAAAACTGTTTTTT
j_gene: TRBJ1-4
v_gene: TRBV19
abundance: .
d_gene: .

CDR3aa: CASSILDRGYEQYF
CDR3nt: TGTGCCAGTAGTATACTAGACAGAGGCTACGAGCAGTACTTC
j_gene: TRBJ2-7
v_gene: TRBV19
abundance: .
d_gene: .

CDR3aa: CAISPSEYNEQFF
CDR3nt: TGTGCCATCAGCCCTAGCGAGTACAATGAGCAGTTCTTC
j_gene: TRBJ2-1
v_gene: TRBV10-3
abundance: .
d_gene: .

CDR3aa: CSGVTSGVTNEQFF
CDR3nt: TGCAGCGGAGTGACTAGCGGGGTTACGAATGAGCAGTTCTTC
j_gene: TRBJ2-1
v_gene: TRBV29-1
abundance: .
d_gene: TRBD2

CDR3aa: CASSSRQGSNTIYF
CDR3nt: TGTGCCAGCAGTTCCCGACAGGGGTCAAACACCATATATTTT
j_gene: TRBJ1-3
v_gene: TRBV27
abundance: .
d_gene: TRBD1